One T cell receptor (beta chain) is described in this entry. Its antigen has not been determined. The sample holds no much larger clone one base away, and base qualities are not on file. The sample comes from a study of shared T cell receptors in the human thymus (dated by TCRdb to 2020 to 2022). As for the study more broadly: The study examined how the human thymus generates shared, self-reactive T-cell receptor alpha chains.

V ends up 3 bases short and J 4 bases short, with an unmatched junction base count of 9. Including the terminal cysteine and phenylalanine, the CDR3 comprises 15 residues. Of the read, only the CDR3 DNA is kept; its 45 bases are in frame from base 1. CDR1 and CDR2, per the germline V gene, are SGHDT and YYEEEE. Library generation was performed with the immunoSEQ multiplex PCR assay. TCRdb mirrors the immuneACCESS table, restricted to in-frame sequences. Some clones are absent from its copies; in checked studies, under half trace to an unresolved V gene, and the reason for the others is unknown. Across this sample there are almost 550,000 clones, with about four fifths seen only once. Together, the top ten hold more than 0.01% of the sample. These data were also reused for a study on human thymus T cells. The second paper states: The donors were immunologically healthy infants in Finland who had open corrective cardiac surgery for congenital heart defects. The thymus tissue came from surgical resects taken out during corrective cardiac surgery. V and J gene segment usage appeared biased in both thymic and peripheral blood repertoires. Highly overlapping thymic TCR repertoires among unrelated individuals were reported in the related research. The study characterized TCR alpha and beta repertoires from about 8 infant thymus samples and a few related peripheral blood samples. Donor ages ranging from 7 to 244 days were recorded, and several male and a couple of female infants were included in the cohort. Thymocytes were mechanically released from the tissue and were stored as pellets of about 10-30 million cells at -70 degrees C. A QIAsymphony instrument was used to extract genomic DNA from frozen cell pellets. TCRB and TCRAD loci were amplified from a standardized quantity of quality-controlled genomic DNA using the immunoSEQ multiplex PCR assay. The V(D)J region was spanned by amplicons of a length sufficient to cover the CDR3 and to identify V and J genes. Through the commercial immunoSEQ service, the amplicons were sequenced on an Illumina platform. Primer bias and sequencing errors were corrected as previously described, and TCRAD and TCRB were defined on the basis of the IMGT database. Analysis of the repertoires was done with immunoSEQ Analyzer 3.0 and VDJTools and included basic statistics, V/J segment usage, diversity estimates, rarefaction and pairwise overlap. Diversity was estimated using the Chao1, ChaoE, Efron-Thisted, Shannon and inverse Simpson indices, and was also estimated on datasets down-sampled to the size of the smallest sample. Repertoire overlap used strict matching of CDR3 nucleotide sequence, V gene and J gene, with Jaccard-based multidimensional scaling clustering. On average, roughly 800,000 unique TCRB clonotypes were obtained from thymus samples, compared with 65,000 to 90,000 from blood samples.

The specimen sequenced was thymocytes. The V and J segments used are TRBV5-6 and TRBJ2-5; 7 nucleotides in the junction match TRBD1. The receptor comes from a boy younger than two with a congenital heart defect. Donor details come from another sample of the same person, matched by shared clones. The nucleotides are TGTGCCAGCAGCTGCCGGGACAGAGGGGGAGAGACCCAGTACTTC. Its translation is CASSCRDRGGETQYF. Outside the CDR3, residues come from the reference TRBV5-6 and TRBJ2-5 proteins, so the full variable domain is: DAGVTQSPTHLIKTRGQQVTLRCSPKSGHDTVSWYQQALGQGPQFIFQYYEEEERQRGNFPDRFSGHQFPNYSSELNVNALLLGDSALYLCASSCRDRGGETQYFGPGTRLLVL.